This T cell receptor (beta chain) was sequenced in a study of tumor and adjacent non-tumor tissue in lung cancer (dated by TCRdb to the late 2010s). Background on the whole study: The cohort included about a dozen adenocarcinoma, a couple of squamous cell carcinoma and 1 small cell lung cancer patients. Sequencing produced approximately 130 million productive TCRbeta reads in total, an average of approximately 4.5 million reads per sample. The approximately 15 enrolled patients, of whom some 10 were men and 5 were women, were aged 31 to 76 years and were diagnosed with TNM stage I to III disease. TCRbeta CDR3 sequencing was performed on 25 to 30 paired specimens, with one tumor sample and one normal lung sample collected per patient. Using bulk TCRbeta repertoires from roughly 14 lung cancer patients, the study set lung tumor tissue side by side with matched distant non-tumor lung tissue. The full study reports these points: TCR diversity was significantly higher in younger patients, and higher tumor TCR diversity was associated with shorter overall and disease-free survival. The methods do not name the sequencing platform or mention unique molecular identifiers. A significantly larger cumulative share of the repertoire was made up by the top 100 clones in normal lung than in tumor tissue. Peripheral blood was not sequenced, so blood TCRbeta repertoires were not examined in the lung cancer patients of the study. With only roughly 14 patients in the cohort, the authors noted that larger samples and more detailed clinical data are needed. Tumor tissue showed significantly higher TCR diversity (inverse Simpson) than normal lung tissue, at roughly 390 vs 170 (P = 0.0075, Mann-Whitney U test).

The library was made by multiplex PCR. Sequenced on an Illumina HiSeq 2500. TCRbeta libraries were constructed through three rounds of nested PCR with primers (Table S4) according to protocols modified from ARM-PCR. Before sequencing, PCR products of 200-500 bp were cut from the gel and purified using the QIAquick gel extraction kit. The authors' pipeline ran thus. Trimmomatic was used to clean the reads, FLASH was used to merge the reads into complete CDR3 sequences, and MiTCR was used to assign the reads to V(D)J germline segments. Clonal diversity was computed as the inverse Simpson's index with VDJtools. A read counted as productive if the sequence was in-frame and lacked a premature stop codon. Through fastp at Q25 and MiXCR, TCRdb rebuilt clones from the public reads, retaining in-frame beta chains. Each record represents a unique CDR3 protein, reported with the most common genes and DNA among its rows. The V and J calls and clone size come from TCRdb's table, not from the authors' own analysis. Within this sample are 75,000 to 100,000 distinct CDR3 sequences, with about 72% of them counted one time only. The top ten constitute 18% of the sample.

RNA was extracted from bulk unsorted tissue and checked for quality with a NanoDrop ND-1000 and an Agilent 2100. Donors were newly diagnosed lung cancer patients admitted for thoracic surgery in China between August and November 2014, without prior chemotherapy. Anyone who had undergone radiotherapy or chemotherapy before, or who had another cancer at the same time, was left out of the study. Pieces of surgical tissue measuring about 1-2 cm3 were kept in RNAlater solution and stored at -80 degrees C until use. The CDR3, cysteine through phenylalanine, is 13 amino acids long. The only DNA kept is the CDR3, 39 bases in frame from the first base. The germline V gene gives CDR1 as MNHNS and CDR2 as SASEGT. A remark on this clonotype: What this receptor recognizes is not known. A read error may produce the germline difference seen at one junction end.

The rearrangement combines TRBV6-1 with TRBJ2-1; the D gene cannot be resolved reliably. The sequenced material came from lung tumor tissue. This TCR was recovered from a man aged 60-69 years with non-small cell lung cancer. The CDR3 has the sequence CASSDSGKIEQFF. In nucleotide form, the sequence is TGCGCCAGCAGTGATTCTGGCAAAATTGAGCAGTTCTTC.